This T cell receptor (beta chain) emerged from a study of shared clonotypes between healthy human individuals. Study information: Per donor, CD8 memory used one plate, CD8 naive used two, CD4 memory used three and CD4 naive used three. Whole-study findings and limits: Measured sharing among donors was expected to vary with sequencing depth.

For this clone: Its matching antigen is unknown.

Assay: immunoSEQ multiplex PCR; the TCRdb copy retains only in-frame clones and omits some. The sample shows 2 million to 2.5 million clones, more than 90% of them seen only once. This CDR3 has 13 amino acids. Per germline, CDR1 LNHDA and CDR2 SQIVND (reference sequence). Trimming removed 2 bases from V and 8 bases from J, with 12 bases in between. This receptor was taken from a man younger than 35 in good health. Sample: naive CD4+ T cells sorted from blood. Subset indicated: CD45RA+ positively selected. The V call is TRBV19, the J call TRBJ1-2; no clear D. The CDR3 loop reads CASSIWSGRGYTF. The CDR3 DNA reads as TGTGCCAGTAGTATATGGTCAGGCCGCGGCTACACCTTC.